These 13 T cell receptor beta chains share one sample of origin, sequenced in a study of OX40 agonist ivuxolimab in advanced cancers. The table came from immunoSEQ multiplex PCR; TCRdb's copy has only in-frame clones and leaves some out. The sample has some 44,000 clones, 70% to 90% seen once. The source was CD4+ or CD8+ T cells sorted from blood, collected in a trial of the OX40 agonist ivuxolimab. These receptors were obtained from an adult with an advanced solid tumor such as melanoma, head and neck, liver or kidney cancer.

The gene calls are TRBV9 and TRBJ2-2; the match to TRBD1 covers 9 bases. After removal of 1 base from V and 6 bases from J, the junction contained 7 bases not matched to a gene. CDR3 size: 16 residues. The germline CDR1 and CDR2 sequences are SGDLS and YYNGEE. In DNA form, the CDR3 reads TGTGCCAGCAGCGTATCGGGACAGGGTCAAGCCGGGGAGCTGTTTTTT. Protein product: CASSVSGQGQAGELFF.

Comments on this clone: Within the sample, other DNA sequences also encode this same CDR3. V is TRBV7-3 and J is TRBJ2-3, with TRBD2 matching 12 bases. This CDR3 is built from 18 residues. V was clipped by 0 bases and J by 2 bases; unmatched bases: 6. The germline V gene has CDR1 SGHTA and CDR2 FQGTGA. The CDR3 DNA sequence: TGTGCCAGCAGCTTAACGTTTGGACTAGCGGGACCCACAGATACGCAGTATTTT. As protein: CASSLTFGLAGPTDTQYF.

The V call is TRBV30, the J call TRBJ2-3; tentative D call: TRBD2 (5 bases). The CDR3 totals 14 residues. The V and J ends lost 3 bases and 3 bases respectively, with 13 bases between them. Germline V gene lookup returns CDR1 GTSNPN and CDR2 SVGIG (reference sequence). The CDR3 DNA reads as TGTGCCTGGAGGCGGGTGTATGGGACAGATACGCAGTATTTT. This sequence encodes CAWRRVYGTDTQYF.

The V and J genes are TRBV5-4 and TRBJ2-7; possibly TRBD2 for D (5 bases). The CDR3 extends over 15 amino acids. V was clipped by 4 bases and J by 2 bases, with 16 bases between them. Germline V gives CDR1 SGHNT, CDR2 YYREEE (reference sequence). Here the CDR3 DNA reads TGTGCCAGCAGCACCCGACGGGCGGGCACCTACGAGCAGTACTTC. Encoded protein: CASSTRRAGTYEQYF.

This rearrangement joins TRBV19 to TRBJ2-5, with TRBD2 identical over 9 bases. With 4 bases clipped from V and 2 bases from J, the junction kept 2 bases outside the gene matches. The V gene's germline CDR1 is LNHDA and CDR2 SQIVND (reference sequence). The CDR3 consists of 14 residues. The CDR3 DNA is TGTGCCAGTAGTAGGACTAGCGAGCAAGAGACCCAGTACTTC. This codes for CASSRTSEQETQYF.

The chain combines TRBV5-8 with TRBJ1-4; unclear D gene. Between the trimmed V and J ends, which lost 2 bases and 5 bases, there was a span of 10 bases. This CDR3 comprises 14 residues. The germline V gene has CDR1 SGHTS and CDR2 YDEGEE. CDR3 loop: CASSFMSGNEKLFF. The CDR3 bases are TGTGCCAGCAGCTTTATGTCGGGAAATGAAAAACTGTTTTTT.

This clone was seen only a few times. V gene TRBV7-8 combines with J gene TRBJ2-2; weak D call: TRBD2 (5 bases). In germline, CDR1 is SGHVS, CDR2 FQNEAQ. The CDR3 loop spans 14 amino acids. Between the trimmed V and J ends, which lost 4 bases and 7 bases, there was a span of 13 bases. The CDR3 is CASSSRETDGELFF. CDR3 DNA sequence: TGTGCCAGCAGCTCCCGGGAAACAGACGGGGAGCTGTTTTTT. The variable domain in full, with the rest retrieved from reference TRBV7-8 and TRBJ2-2, is GAGVSQSPRYKVAKRGQDVALRCDPISGHVSLFWYQQALGQGPEFLTYFQNEAQLDKSGLPSDRFFAERPEGSVSTLKIQRTQQEDSAVYLCASSSRETDGELFFGEGSRLTVL.

This clone was counted a single time. The rearrangement joins TRBV2 to TRBJ1-6; 7 bases are shared with TRBD1. Germline V gene data show CDR1 as SNHLY and CDR2 as FYNNEI. V shed 5 bases and J 10 bases; nucleotides not matched to a gene: 8. The CDR3 sequence is 14 residues long. The CDR3: CASSPTGLGSPLHF. The CDR3, as DNA: TGTGCCAGCAGTCCGACAGGGCTGGGGTCACCCCTCCACTTT.

Points on this clone: This is likely a read error, given that the CDR3 carries no conserved phenylalanine or tryptophan at its end. The chain is built from TRBV5-5 and TRBJ2-3, with D hard to call. The germline V gene encodes CDR1 SGHKS and CDR2 YYEKEE (reference sequence). The germline V and J ends were trimmed by 4 bases and 5 bases, with 17 bases remaining between them. This CDR3 is built from 15 residues. The CDR3 sequence: CASSISAPPGDTQYL. DNA of the CDR3: TGTGCCAGCAGCATCTCGGCCCCGCCGGGAGATACGCAGTATCTT.

The chain recombines TRBV19 with TRBJ2-3, with TRBD1 as a possible D gene (5 bases). Germline V gives CDR1 LNHDA, CDR2 SQIVND (reference sequence). This CDR3 is 12 amino acids long. The V end was cut by 10 bases, the J end by 2 bases, with 10 bases between. The CDR3 nucleotides are TGTGCCACCCAGGGTATCACAGATACGCAGTATTTT. Translation: CATQGITDTQYF.

This clone was found once. The chain is built from TRBV2 and TRBJ2-7, with D tentatively TRBD1 (5 bases). CDR1 and CDR2 (germline): SNHLY, FYNNEI. The CDR3 has 13 residues. The germline V and J ends were trimmed by 8 bases and 3 bases, with 14 bases remaining between them. The CDR3 reads CASFRGRGYEQYF. CDR3 sequence (DNA): TGTGCCAGCTTCCGAGGAAGGGGCTACGAGCAGTACTTC. Looking up the rest from reference TRBV2 and TRBJ2-7 gives the full variable domain: EPEVTQTPSHQVTQMGQEVILRCVPISNHLYFYWYRQILGQKVEFLVSFYNNEISEKSEIFDDQFSVERPDGSNFTLKIRSTKLEDSAMYFCASFRGRGYEQYFGPGTRLTVT.

V and J are TRBV6-6 and TRBJ1-5; D may be TRBD1 (5 bases). In germline, CDR1 is MNHNY, CDR2 SVGAGI (reference sequence). The CDR3 extends over 15 amino acids. V was cut by 6 bases and J by 0 bases, with 12 bases left in between. The CDR3 DNA reads as TGTGCCAGCAGCAATGGACACAATAGCAATCAGCCCCAGCATTTT. Translated: CASSNGHNSNQPQHF.

This rearrangement joins TRBV6-1 to TRBJ2-5; TRBD1 might be the D (6 bases). This CDR3 region has 15 residues. Germline values: CDR1 MNHNS, CDR2 SASEGT. With 7 bases removed from V and 1 base from J, the gap between germline ends came to 16 bases. CDR3 in amino acids: CASTLGGALQETQYF. The CDR3 DNA follows: TGTGCCAGCACCCTTGGGGGCGCCCTCCAAGAGACCCAGTACTTC.